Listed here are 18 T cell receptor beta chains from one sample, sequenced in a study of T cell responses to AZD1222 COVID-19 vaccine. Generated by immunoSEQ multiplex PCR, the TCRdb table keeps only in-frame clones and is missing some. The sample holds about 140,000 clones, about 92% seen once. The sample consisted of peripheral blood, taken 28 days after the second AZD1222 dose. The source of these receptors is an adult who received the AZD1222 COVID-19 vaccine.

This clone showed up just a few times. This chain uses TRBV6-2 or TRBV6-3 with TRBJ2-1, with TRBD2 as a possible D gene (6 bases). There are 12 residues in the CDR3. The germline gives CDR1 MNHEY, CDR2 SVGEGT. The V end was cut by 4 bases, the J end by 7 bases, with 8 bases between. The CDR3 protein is CASSLEGNEQFF. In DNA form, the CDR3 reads TGTGCCAGCAGTTTGGAGGGGAATGAGCAGTTCTTC.

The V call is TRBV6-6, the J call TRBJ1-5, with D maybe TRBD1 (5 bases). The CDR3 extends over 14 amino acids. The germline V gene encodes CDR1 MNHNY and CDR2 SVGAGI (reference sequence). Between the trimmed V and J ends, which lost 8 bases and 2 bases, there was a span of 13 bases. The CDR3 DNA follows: TGTGCCAGCCTCCCGAGGGGACGCAATCAGCCCCAGCATTTT. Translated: CASLPRGRNQPQHF.

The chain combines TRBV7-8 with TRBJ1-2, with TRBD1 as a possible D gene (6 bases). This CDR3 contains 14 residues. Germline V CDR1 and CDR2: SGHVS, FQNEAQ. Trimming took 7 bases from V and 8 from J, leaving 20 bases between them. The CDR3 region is CASTVGGIGSGYTF. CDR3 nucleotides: TGTGCCAGCACTGTGGGGGGCATCGGGAGCGGCTACACCTTC.

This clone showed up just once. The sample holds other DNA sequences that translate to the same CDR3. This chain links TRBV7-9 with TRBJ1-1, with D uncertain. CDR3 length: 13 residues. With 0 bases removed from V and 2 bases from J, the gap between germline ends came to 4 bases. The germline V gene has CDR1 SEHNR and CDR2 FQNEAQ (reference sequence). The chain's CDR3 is CASSLARNTEAFF. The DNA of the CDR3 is TGTGCCAGCAGCTTAGCCAGAAACACTGAAGCTTTCTTT.

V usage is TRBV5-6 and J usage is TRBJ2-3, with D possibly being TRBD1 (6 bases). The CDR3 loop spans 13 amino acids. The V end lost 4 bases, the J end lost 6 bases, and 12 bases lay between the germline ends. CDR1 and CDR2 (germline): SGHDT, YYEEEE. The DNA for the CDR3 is TGTGCCAGCAGCAATGACAGGCGGGATACGCAGTATTTT. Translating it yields CASSNDRRDTQYF.

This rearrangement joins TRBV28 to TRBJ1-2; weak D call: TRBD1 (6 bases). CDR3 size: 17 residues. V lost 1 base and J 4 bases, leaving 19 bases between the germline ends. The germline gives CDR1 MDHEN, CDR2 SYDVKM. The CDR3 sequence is CASSLFMSDSRSYGYTF. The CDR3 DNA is TGTGCCAGCAGTTTATTTATGTCGGACAGCCGGAGCTATGGCTACACCTTC.

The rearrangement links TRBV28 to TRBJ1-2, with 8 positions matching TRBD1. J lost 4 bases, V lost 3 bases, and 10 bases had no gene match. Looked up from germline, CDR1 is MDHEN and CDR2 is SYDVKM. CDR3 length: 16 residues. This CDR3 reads CASSFVGRGLGYGYTF. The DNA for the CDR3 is TGTGCCAGCAGTTTCGTCGGCAGGGGGCTTGGCTATGGCTACACCTTC.

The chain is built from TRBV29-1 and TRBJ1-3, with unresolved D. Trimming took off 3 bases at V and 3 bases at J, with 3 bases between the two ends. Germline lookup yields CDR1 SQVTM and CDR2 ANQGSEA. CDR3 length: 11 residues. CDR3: CSVEVGNTIYF. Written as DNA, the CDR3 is TGCAGCGTTGAGGTTGGAAACACCATATATTTT.

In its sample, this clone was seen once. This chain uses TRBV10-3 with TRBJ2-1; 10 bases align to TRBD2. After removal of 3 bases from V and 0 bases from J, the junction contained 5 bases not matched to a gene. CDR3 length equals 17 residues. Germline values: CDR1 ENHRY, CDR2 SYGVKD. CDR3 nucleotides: TGTGCCATCAGTGACACTAGCGGGATGGGCTCCTACAATGAGCAGTTCTTC. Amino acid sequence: CAISDTSGMGSYNEQFF.

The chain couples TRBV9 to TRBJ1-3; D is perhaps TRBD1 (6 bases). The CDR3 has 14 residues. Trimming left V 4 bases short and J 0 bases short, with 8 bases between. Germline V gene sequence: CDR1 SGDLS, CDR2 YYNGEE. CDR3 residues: CASSLDSSGNTIYF. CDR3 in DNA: TGTGCCAGCAGCCTGGACAGCTCTGGAAACACCATATATTTT.

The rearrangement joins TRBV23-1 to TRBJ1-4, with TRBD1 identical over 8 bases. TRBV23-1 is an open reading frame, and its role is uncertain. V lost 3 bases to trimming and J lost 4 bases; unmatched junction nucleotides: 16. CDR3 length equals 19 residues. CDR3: CASSQFPRDRNAGNEKLFF. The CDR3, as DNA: TGCGCCAGCAGTCAGTTTCCTCGGGACAGGAACGCCGGTAATGAAAAACTGTTTTTT.

Written as DNA, the CDR3 is TGTGCCAGCAGTTATCCCCCCTACGAGCAGTACTTC. Its protein is CASSYPPYEQYF. V gene TRBV6-2 or TRBV6-3 combines with J gene TRBJ2-7; D remains unclear. Germline CDR1 MNHEY, CDR2 SVGEGT. V was clipped by 3 bases and J by 2 bases, with 5 bases between them. CDR3 size: 12 residues.

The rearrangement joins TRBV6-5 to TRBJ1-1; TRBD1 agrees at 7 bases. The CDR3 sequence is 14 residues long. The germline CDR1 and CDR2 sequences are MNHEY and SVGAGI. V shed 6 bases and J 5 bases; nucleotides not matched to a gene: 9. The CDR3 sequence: CASSKKQGWTEAFF. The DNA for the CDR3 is TGTGCCAGCAGCAAAAAACAGGGGTGGACTGAAGCTTTCTTT.

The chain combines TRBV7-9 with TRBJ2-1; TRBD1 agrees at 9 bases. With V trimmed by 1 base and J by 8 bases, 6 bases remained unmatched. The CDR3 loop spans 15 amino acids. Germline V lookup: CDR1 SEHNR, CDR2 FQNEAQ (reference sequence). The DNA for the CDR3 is TGTGCCAGCAGCTTAGGGGGACAGGGAAAAGATGAGCAGTTCTTC. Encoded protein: CASSLGGQGKDEQFF.

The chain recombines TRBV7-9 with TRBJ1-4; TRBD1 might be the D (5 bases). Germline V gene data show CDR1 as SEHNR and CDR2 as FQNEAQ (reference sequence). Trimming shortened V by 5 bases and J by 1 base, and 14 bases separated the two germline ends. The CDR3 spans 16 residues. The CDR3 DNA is TGTGCCAGCAGCCCCTCACCAGGGATAACTAATGAAAAACTGTTTTTT. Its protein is CASSPSPGITNEKLFF.

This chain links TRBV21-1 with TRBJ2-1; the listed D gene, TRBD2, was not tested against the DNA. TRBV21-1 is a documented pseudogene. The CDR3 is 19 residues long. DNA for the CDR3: TGTGCCAGCAGCGCGCCGTCCGGGACTAGCAACAGCTCCTACAATGAGCAGTTCTTC. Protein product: CASSAPSGTSNSSYNEQFF.

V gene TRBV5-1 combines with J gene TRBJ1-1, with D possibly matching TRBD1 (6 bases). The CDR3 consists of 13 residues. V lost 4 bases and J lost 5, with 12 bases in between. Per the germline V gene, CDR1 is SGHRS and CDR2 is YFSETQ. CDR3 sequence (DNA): TGCGCCAGCAGCCGACAGGTGGATACTGAAGCTTTCTTT. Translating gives CASSRQVDTEAFF.

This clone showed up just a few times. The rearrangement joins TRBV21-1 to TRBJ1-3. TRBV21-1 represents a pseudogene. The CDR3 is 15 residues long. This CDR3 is CASSKGKSSGNTIYF. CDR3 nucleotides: TGTGCCAGCAGCAAAGGCAAGAGCTCTGGAAACACCATATATTTT.